Listed below are T cell receptor beta chains from one sample, sequenced in a study of cytomegalovirus exposure and HLA in healthy donors. Here immunoSEQ multiplex PCR was the method, and the copy in TCRdb shows in-frame clones only, minus some. In all, the sample yields 130,000 or so clones. The sequencing input was PBMCs. The receptor set was obtained from a woman younger than 30 in good health and CMV-seronegative. Each CDR3 is given with its conserved first and last residue. Fields, in order: CDR3 protein, J gene, V gene.

cdr3_aa: CAISESGLEGVQYF
j_call: TRBJ2-4
v_call: TRBV10-3

cdr3_aa: CAWSVGLAGGETQYF
j_call: TRBJ2-5
v_call: TRBV30

cdr3_aa: CASSLGALRFF
j_call: TRBJ2-1
v_call: TRBV11-2

cdr3_aa: CASRVEAGTGYSIGYTF
j_call: TRBJ1-2
v_call: TRBV23-1

cdr3_aa: CASSLAGQLNTEAFF
j_call: TRBJ1-1
v_call: TRBV5-1

cdr3_aa: CASSQRRGQPQHF
j_call: TRBJ1-5
v_call: TRBV4-1

cdr3_aa: CAIRDRQGRNTEAFF
j_call: TRBJ1-1
v_call: TRBV10-3

cdr3_aa: CASSLSGGTYNEQFF
j_call: TRBJ2-1
v_call: TRBV7-3

cdr3_aa: CASSPGGTGFQDTQYF
j_call: TRBJ2-3
v_call: TRBV5-4

cdr3_aa: CASTIGVNDGYTF
j_call: TRBJ1-2
v_call: TRBV7-9

cdr3_aa: CASSFELNYNEQFF
j_call: TRBJ2-1
v_call: TRBV11-2

cdr3_aa: CASSPSVAGRWTEAFF
j_call: TRBJ1-1
v_call: TRBV11-2

cdr3_aa: CASSPSAGDPYGHTF
j_call: TRBJ1-2
v_call: TRBV7-6

cdr3_aa: CVTSRRDAGDQPQHF
j_call: TRBJ1-5
v_call: TRBV15

cdr3_aa: CATPGVGGSYGYTF
j_call: TRBJ1-2
v_call: TRBV5-4

cdr3_aa: CASSLGGILKVPTF
j_call: TRBJ1-2
v_call: TRBV5-6

cdr3_aa: CASSYSRQRGNTIYF
j_call: TRBJ1-3
v_call: TRBV6-5

cdr3_aa: CASSNRTSGAYNEQFF
j_call: TRBJ2-1
v_call: TRBV5-4

cdr3_aa: CASSSGTGITEAFF
j_call: TRBJ1-1
v_call: TRBV6-6

cdr3_aa: CASSLLRQSTDTQYF
j_call: TRBJ2-3
v_call: TRBV5-5

cdr3_aa: CASSDGLAGAVGNEQFF
j_call: TRBJ2-1
v_call: TRBV5-1

cdr3_aa: CACRQGNHEQPQHF
j_call: TRBJ1-5
v_call: TRBV30

cdr3_aa: CASSRGTYNEQFF
j_call: TRBJ2-1
v_call: TRBV9

cdr3_aa: CASSLAGGQGYEKLFF
j_call: TRBJ1-4
v_call: TRBV5-4

cdr3_aa: CASSLQGTDTQYF
j_call: TRBJ2-3
v_call: TRBV5-4

cdr3_aa: CASSETGWQPQHF
j_call: TRBJ1-5
v_call: TRBV6-1

cdr3_aa: CASSVGLQETQYF
j_call: TRBJ2-5
v_call: TRBV2

cdr3_aa: CASSPPASGTEAFF
j_call: TRBJ1-1
v_call: TRBV18

cdr3_aa: CASSVVGGRGTEAFF
j_call: TRBJ1-1
v_call: TRBV9